These 8 T cell receptor beta chains originate from one sample sequenced in a study of blood T cell repertoires in COVID-19. The assay was immunoSEQ multiplex PCR, and TCRdb's table has in-frame clones only and misses some. The sample carries around 130,000 clones, around 84% recorded once. Sequencing was carried out using peripheral blood. These receptors all stem from a woman over 75 with acute or convalescent COVID-19.

The V gene is TRBV27, the J gene TRBJ2-6; 8 bases match TRBD2. The CDR3 spans 17 residues. Germline V CDR1 and CDR2: MNHEY, SMNVEV (reference sequence). The V gene end was trimmed by 0 bases and the J gene end by 0 bases; junction bases not matched to a gene: 1. CDR3 nucleotides: TGTGCCAGCAGTTTATCCGCGGGGGGCTCTGGGGCCAACGTCCTGACTTTC. This gives the protein CASSLSAGGSGANVLTF.

The J gene is TRBJ2-1, the V gene TRBV4-1; 14 nucleotides align to TRBD2. The germline V gene has CDR1 MGHRA and CDR2 YSYEKL. The CDR3 loop spans 18 amino acids. With 3 bases clipped from V and 9 bases from J, the junction kept 13 bases outside the gene matches. This chain's CDR3 is CASSHPPGTSGGGGEQFF. The CDR3 nucleotides read TGCGCCAGCAGCCACCCCCCGGGGACTAGCGGGGGCGGGGGTGAGCAGTTCTTC.

The chain is built from TRBV19 and TRBJ2-6; 7 nucleotides agree with TRBD1. Germline V gene sequence: CDR1 LNHDA, CDR2 SQIVND (reference sequence). V lost 6 bases and J lost 0; bases outside the gene matches: 14. The CDR3 runs to 19 residues. The CDR3 DNA reads as TGTGCCAGTAGCACAATACGGGACAGTGTCTACTCTGGGGCCAACGTCCTGACTTTC. Its protein product is CASSTIRDSVYSGANVLTF.

The chain combines TRBV6-2 or TRBV6-3 with TRBJ2-1; TRBD2 agrees at 12 bases. Looked up from germline, CDR1 is MNHEY and CDR2 is SVGEGT. The CDR3 length is 17 residues. The ends lost 5 bases at V and 0 bases at J; junction bases unmatched: 5. In DNA, the CDR3 is TGTGCCAGCAGTGACGGACTAGCGGGGACCTCCTACAATGAGCAGTTCTTC. It yields the protein CASSDGLAGTSYNEQFF.

This chain links TRBV7-2 with TRBJ2-7; 11 bases match TRBD2. Germline V CDR1 and CDR2: SGHTA, FQGNSA. This CDR3 has 15 residues. V was clipped by 5 bases and J by 2 bases; unmatched bases: 5. In nucleotides, the CDR3 is TGTGCCAGCAGCCACAATAGCGGGGGGGCCTACGAGCAGTACTTC. This sequence encodes CASSHNSGGAYEQYF.

The chain is built from TRBV4-3 and TRBJ2-5; TRBD1 aligns across 7 bases. Germline lookup yields CDR1 LGHNA and CDR2 YSLEER. This CDR3 region has 15 residues. Losses at the gene ends were 0 bases for V and 2 bases for J; bases not matched to a gene: 3. CDR3 residues: CASSQEGDSQETQYF. The CDR3, as DNA: TGCGCCAGCAGCCAAGAAGGGGACAGTCAAGAGACCCAGTACTTC.

This rearrangement joins TRBV19 to TRBJ1-5, with D tentatively TRBD1 (6 bases). This CDR3 comprises 20 residues. Germline values: CDR1 LNHDA, CDR2 SQIVND (reference sequence). V was shortened by 4 bases and J by 0 bases, with 25 bases between the two germline ends. This CDR3 is CASSSPFRTDISYSNQPQHF. Here the CDR3 DNA reads TGTGCCAGTAGTAGTCCCTTCAGGACAGACATAAGTTATAGCAATCAGCCCCAGCATTTT.

V gene TRBV10-3 combines with J gene TRBJ2-1; 16 bases map to TRBD2. The CDR3 runs to 16 residues. J was trimmed by 7 bases and V by 10 bases; bases with no gene match: 10. CDR1 ENHRY and CDR2 SYGVKD come from the germline V gene. DNA for the CDR3: TGTGCCACTCACTCGGGACTAGCGGGAGGGCCGAATGAGCAGTTCTTC. Its protein product is CATHSGLAGGPNEQFF.